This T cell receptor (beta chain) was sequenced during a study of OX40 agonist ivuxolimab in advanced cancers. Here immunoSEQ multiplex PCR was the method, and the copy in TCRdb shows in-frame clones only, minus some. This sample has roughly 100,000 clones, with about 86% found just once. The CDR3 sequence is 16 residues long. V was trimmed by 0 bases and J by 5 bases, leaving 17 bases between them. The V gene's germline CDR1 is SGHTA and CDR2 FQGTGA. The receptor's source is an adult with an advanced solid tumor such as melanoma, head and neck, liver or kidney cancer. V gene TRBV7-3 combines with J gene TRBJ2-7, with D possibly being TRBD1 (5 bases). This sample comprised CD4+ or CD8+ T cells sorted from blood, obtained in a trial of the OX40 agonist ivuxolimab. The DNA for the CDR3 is TGTGCCAGCAGCTTAACGGCCCGGCAGGGTAACCACGAGCAGTACTTC. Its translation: CASSLTARQGNHEQYF.